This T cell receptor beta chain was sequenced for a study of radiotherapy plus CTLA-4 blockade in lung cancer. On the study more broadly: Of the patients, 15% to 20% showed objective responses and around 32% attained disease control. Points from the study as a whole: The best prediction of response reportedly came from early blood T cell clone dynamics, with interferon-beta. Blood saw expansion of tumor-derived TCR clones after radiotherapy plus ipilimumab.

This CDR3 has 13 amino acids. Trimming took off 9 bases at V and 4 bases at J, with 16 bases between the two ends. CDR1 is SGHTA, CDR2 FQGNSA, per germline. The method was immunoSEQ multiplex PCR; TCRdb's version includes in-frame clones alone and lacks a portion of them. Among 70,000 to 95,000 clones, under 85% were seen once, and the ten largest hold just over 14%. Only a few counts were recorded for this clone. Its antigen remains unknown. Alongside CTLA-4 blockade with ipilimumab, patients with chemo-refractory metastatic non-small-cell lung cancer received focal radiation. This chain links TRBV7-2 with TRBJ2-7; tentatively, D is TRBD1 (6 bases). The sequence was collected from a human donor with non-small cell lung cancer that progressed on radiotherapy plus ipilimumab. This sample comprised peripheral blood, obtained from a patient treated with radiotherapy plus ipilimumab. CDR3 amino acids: CASFTGSSYEQYF. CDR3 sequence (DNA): TGTGCCAGTTTCACAGGGTCTTCGTACGAGCAGTACTTC. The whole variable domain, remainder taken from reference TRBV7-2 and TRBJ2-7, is GAGVSQSPSNKVTEKGKDVELRCDPISGHTALYWYRQSLGQGLEFLIYFQGNSAPDKSGLPSDRFSAERTGGSVSTLTIQRTQQEDSAVYLCASFTGSSYEQYFGPGTRLTVT.